The present entry profiles one T cell receptor (beta chain) with its context. No antigen is known for it. Base-call qualities are not available, and no considerably larger clone is one nucleotide away. This record belongs to a study of T cells in Graves' hyperthyroidism and ophthalmopathy (dated by TCRdb to about 2019). At the level of the whole study: Peripheral blood was collected at initial diagnosis, before any treatment. Whether ophthalmopathy could be predicted prospectively was tested in an independent validation cohort made up of under 20 hyperthyroidism patients plus 17 patients who later progressed to ophthalmopathy. In addition, the study compared T-cell repertoires in thyroid tissue and in blood from about 6 Graves' hyperthyroidism patients. The 100 or so discovery patients were randomly split 7:3 into training and test sets. After blood sampling, hyperthyroidism patients were treated with methimazole at a starting dose of 30 mg daily, and ophthalmopathy patients were treated with high-dose intravenous methylprednisolone. TCR Vbeta CDR3 sequencing of around 130 peripheral blood samples (fewer than 45 ophthalmopathy, over 70 hyperthyroidism and some 17 progressor patients) is reported in the paper. To identify TCR V-J signatures that set the groups apart, the researchers used a discovery cohort of 100 patients, made up of some 41 with Graves' ophthalmopathy and 55 to 65 with stable Graves' hyperthyroidism.

In the ophthalmopathy patients, disease was moderately to severely active, with a Clinical Activity Score of 3 or more, a NOSPECS grade of 4 or more, and a duration of less than 3 months. The study excluded patients with uncontrolled infections, other autoimmune diseases, pregnancy or lactation. Diagnoses were established on the basis of clinical symptoms, serum thyroxine and TRAb, thyroid ultrasound, and orbital computed tomography. PBMCs were isolated from 8 to 10 ml of fresh peripheral blood by Ficoll-Paque density gradient centrifugation. Total RNA was extracted with Trizol reagent, and quality was checked on an Agilent 2100 Bioanalyzer. General findings and caveats noted by the study authors: No statistical method was used to set the sample size in advance, and investigators knew the group allocation. Ophthalmopathy was separated from stable hyperthyroidism by a 13 V-J signature model, with roughly 88% sensitivity and about 81% specificity obtained in cross-validation and 80%/75% obtained in testing. Blood samples also contained most of the expanded thyroid clonotypes (frequency above 0.001), which suggests that blood repertoires may reflect thyroid immune responses. In validation, the model predicted progression to ophthalmopathy a median of 6.5 months before onset, with about 67% sensitivity and 72.22% specificity.

TCR beta CDR3 regions were amplified from RNA transcripts. A first-round RT-PCR of the TCR CDR3 used the HTBI primer set with the Qiagen OneStep RT-PCR kit. A second multiplex PCR round built the libraries, followed by size selection and purification. Paired-end sequencing of the libraries was performed with 100 bp reads on an Illumina HiSeq2000. On the authors' methods: SOAPnuke was used to process the raw data, throwing out any read that contained adapters or uncalled bases, had a mean Phred below 15, or lacked an exact constant-primer or identifier match. COPE v1.2.5 was used to merge the high-quality paired reads, and each unique nucleotide sequence was defined as a clonotype. Clonotypes were aligned to IMGT TRBV, TRBD and TRBJ reference segments using MiTCR v1.1. Only V-J combinations with frequency above 0.0001, covering approximately 99% of repertoires, were analysed. The TCS score was defined as the ratio of F50 (clonal expansion) to E x V (chaos), calculated using BLOSUM62-based TCRdist between CDR3 peptides within each V-J. Welch's t-statistics and random forest reduced around 550 V-J features to around 14, which were used in a naive Bayes classifier (R e1071). Through fastp at Q25 and MiXCR, TCRdb rebuilt clones from the public reads, retaining in-frame beta chains. One record per CDR3 amino acid sequence lists the most common genes and DNA. TCRdb's processing, not the study's, gives the V and J calls here. In this sample the table shows a few hundred thousand distinct CDR3 sequences, roughly 15% of which occur a single time. In total, the top ten clones hold approximately 35% of the sample.

The sequence derives from a woman aged 40 to 50 with Graves' ophthalmopathy. The sequencing sample was made of blood.

The DNA sequence is given as TGTGCCAGCAGCATATTATCAGGGTATCTTGAGCAGTTCTTC. Its protein is CASSILSGYLEQFF. The V and J genes are TRBV7-8 and TRBJ2-1; the best D guess is TRBD1, with 5 bases matching. Between the V and J ends, shortened by 5 bases and 9 bases respectively, the junction contains 17 bases. Taken from cysteine to phenylalanine, the CDR3 has 14 residues. CDR3 DNA only is kept here, 42 bases in frame from base 1. As encoded in the germline V gene, CDR1 is SGHVS while CDR2 is FQNEAQ.